This T cell receptor beta chain was recovered during a study of blood T cell repertoires in COVID-19. Study as a whole: Material from acute and convalescent COVID-19 was sourced from the United States, Italy and Spain. Nucleic acid was either cDNA or gDNA, and it came from T cells, B-cell-depleted T cells, or PBMCs.

Original data processing: Amplification of reference gene primers provided the estimated nucleated cell counts. Some clones are missing from TCRdb's copy, which holds only in-frame ones; the method was immunoSEQ multiplex PCR. From that table come the V and J calls and clone size; the DNA was used to work out D and trimming. The sample holds about 97,000 clones, around 87% seen once. Germline CDR1 reads SGHTA; CDR2 reads FQGTGA. The CDR3 is 15 residues long. Of note for this clone: One junction end does not reproduce the germline sequence, and a read error may be involved. Within the sample, other DNA sequences also encode this same CDR3.

The origin of this receptor is a human donor in a cohort sampled during active COVID-19. This chain connects TRBV7-3 to TRBJ2-7; the match to TRBD2 covers 10 bases. The sample consisted of peripheral blood. The CDR3 DNA follows: TGTGCCAGCAGCTTATCAAGCGGGAGGGCCTACGAGCAGTATTTC. This sequence encodes CASSLSSGRAYEQYF.